The 21 T cell receptor beta chains listed next were all sequenced from one sample in a study of T cell changes during pregnancy in multiple sclerosis. Produced via immunoSEQ multiplex PCR; TCRdb's table is partial and in-frame only. Of 100,000 or so clones in the sample, around 93% were seen once. This sample comprised peripheral blood, obtained before pregnancy. All receptors derive from a female donor with multiple sclerosis, enrolled in a pregnancy study.

The chain carries TRBV27 and TRBJ2-7, with D possibly TRBD2 on 5 matching bases. In germline, CDR1 is MNHEY, CDR2 SMNVEV (reference sequence). The V end lost 6 bases, the J end lost 5 bases, and 20 bases lay between the germline ends. The CDR3 consists of 15 residues. As DNA, the CDR3 is TGTGCCAGCAGCCGAAACCCGACGGCCGGGGACGAGCAGTACTTC. Translation: CASSRNPTAGDEQYF.

The genes are TRBV5-1 and TRBJ2-3; 7 bases agree with TRBD1. The ends lost 3 bases at V and 0 bases at J; junction bases unmatched: 7. This CDR3 has 16 residues. The germline gives CDR1 SGHRS, CDR2 YFSETQ. In nucleotides, the CDR3 is TGCGCCAGCAGCTCAGCCACAGGGGTTAGCACAGATACGCAGTATTTT. Encoded protein: CASSSATGVSTDTQYF.

The chain joins TRBV19 to TRBJ2-7; TRBD1 might be the D (6 bases). V was pared by 4 bases and J by 2 bases, with 12 bases between. This CDR3 comprises 14 residues. Germline-derived CDR1 and CDR2 are LNHDA and SQIVND (reference sequence). CDR3: CASSTRGTPYEQYF. For the CDR3, the DNA is TGTGCCAGTAGTACCAGGGGTACTCCCTACGAGCAGTACTTC.

The rearrangement joins TRBV27 to TRBJ1-1, with a possible D match to TRBD1 (6 bases). Germline V gives CDR1 MNHEY, CDR2 SMNVEV (reference sequence). The CDR3 runs 15 residues. Trimming took off 5 bases at V and 1 base at J, with 14 bases between the two ends. CDR3 in amino acids: CASSTQGTPNTEAFF. The CDR3 bases are TGTGCCAGCAGTACTCAAGGGACACCGAACACTGAAGCTTTCTTT.

The chain carries TRBV5-4 and TRBJ2-7, with TRBD1 matching over 9 bases. The CDR3 has 15 residues. The V and J ends lost 4 bases and 3 bases, in that order; junction bases with no gene match: 8. CDR1 SGHNT and CDR2 YYREEE come from the germline V gene (reference sequence). CDR3 in amino acids: CASSPEMGQGYEQYF. The DNA for the CDR3 is TGTGCCAGCAGCCCGGAGATGGGACAGGGCTACGAGCAGTACTTC.

The rearrangement joins TRBV7-9 to TRBJ2-7; D gene uncertain. Germline CDR1 is SEHNR and CDR2 is FQNEAQ (reference sequence). The CDR3 sequence is 13 residues long. Trimming pared 1 base from V and 1 base from J, leaving 5 bases between. The CDR3 protein is CASSLDSSYEQYF. In DNA, the CDR3 is TGTGCCAGCAGCTTAGACAGTTCCTACGAGCAGTACTTC.

This clone was counted only a few times. This sequence joins TRBV19 and TRBJ2-7; the match to TRBD1 covers 10 bases. The length of the CDR3 is 13 residues. V shed 9 bases and J 5 bases; nucleotides not matched to a gene: 7. The V gene's germline CDR1 is LNHDA and CDR2 SQIVND (reference sequence). The chain's CDR3 is CASRDRGGDEQYF. The CDR3 DNA reads TGTGCCAGCAGGGACAGGGGTGGCGACGAGCAGTACTTC.

V usage is TRBV7-9 and J usage is TRBJ2-2; D is unresolved. Germline-derived CDR1 and CDR2 are SEHNR and FQNEAQ (reference sequence). CDR3 length equals 14 residues. With 1 base removed from V and 3 bases from J, the gap between germline ends came to 6 bases. The CDR3 loop reads CASSLVSYTGELFF. CDR3 DNA: TGTGCCAGCAGCTTAGTCTCGTACACCGGGGAGCTGTTTTTT.

The V call is TRBV30, the J call TRBJ2-5; tentatively, D is TRBD2 (5 bases). CDR3 length equals 12 residues. V lost 4 bases and J 5 bases, leaving 11 bases between the germline ends. CDR1 is GTSNPN and CDR2 is SVGIG in the germline V gene (reference sequence). CDR3 DNA sequence: TGTGCCTGGACAACTAGAAGCGAGACCCAGTACTTC. As protein: CAWTTRSETQYF.

This chain uses TRBV4-1 with TRBJ1-2, with no clear D. From germline, CDR1 is MGHRA and CDR2 YSYEKL. V was trimmed by 0 bases and J by 6 bases, leaving 14 bases between them. The CDR3 runs to 15 residues. The CDR3 region has the DNA TGCGCCAGCAGCCAAGATGTCACAGAGATTGATGGCTACACCTTC. Translating it yields CASSQDVTEIDGYTF.

The rearrangement links TRBV9 to TRBJ2-7, with TRBD2 matching over 11 bases. The V gene's germline CDR1 is SGDLS and CDR2 YYNGEE. V dropped 2 bases and J dropped 5; count of bases not matched to a gene: 9. This CDR3 comprises 16 residues. The DNA of the CDR3 is TGTGCCAGCAGCGTGGATATAGCGGGAGGGCCCCACGAGCAGTACTTC. It yields the protein CASSVDIAGGPHEQYF.

The chain uses TRBV28 and TRBJ2-3, with D perhaps matching TRBD1 (6 bases). In germline, CDR1 is MDHEN, CDR2 SYDVKM. The CDR3 extends over 17 amino acids. The V and J ends lost 6 bases and 2 bases respectively, with 21 bases between them. The CDR3 coding sequence is TGTGCCAGCAGCTACCCCCCCATCGGACAGCTCACAGATACGCAGTATTTT. Translating it yields CASSYPPIGQLTDTQYF.

The V call is TRBV5-1, the J call TRBJ2-7; 12 nucleotides align to TRBD2. From germline, CDR1 is SGHRS and CDR2 YFSETQ. This CDR3 is built from 17 residues. V lost 2 bases to trimming and J lost 3 bases; unmatched junction nucleotides: 9. The CDR3 spells CASSLGTSGPKGYEQYF. The CDR3 DNA is TGCGCCAGCAGCTTAGGGACTAGCGGGCCTAAAGGCTACGAGCAGTACTTC. The entire variable domain, with the rest obtained from reference TRBV5-1 and TRBJ2-7, is as follows: KAGVTQTPRYLIKTRGQQVTLSCSPISGHRSVSWYQQTPGQGLQFLFEYFSETQRNKGNFPGRFSGRQFSNSRSEMNVSTLELGDSALYLCASSLGTSGPKGYEQYFGPGTRLTVT.

This chain connects TRBV5-1 to TRBJ2-1, with 13 nucleotides matching TRBD2. The CDR3 length is 15 residues. V was clipped by 5 bases and J by 9 bases; unmatched bases: 8. Germline V gene sequence: CDR1 SGHRS, CDR2 YFSETQ. The CDR3 region has the DNA TGCGCCAGCAGTCTACTAGCGGGAGGGCGAGGTGAGCAGTTCTTC. It yields the protein CASSLLAGGRGEQFF. The full variable domain, with the rest looked up from reference TRBV5-1 and TRBJ2-1, is KAGVTQTPRYLIKTRGQQVTLSCSPISGHRSVSWYQQTPGQGLQFLFEYFSETQRNKGNFPGRFSGRQFSNSRSEMNVSTLELGDSALYLCASSLLAGGRGEQFFGPGTRLTVL.

This chain uses TRBV19 with TRBJ1-1; a weak D match, TRBD1 (5 bases). CDR1 and CDR2 from the germline V gene are LNHDA and SQIVND (reference sequence). The CDR3 covers 16 residues. With 8 bases removed from V and 1 base from J, the gap between germline ends came to 20 bases. The chain's CDR3 is CASSLGDGGTNTEAFF. As DNA, the CDR3 is TGTGCCAGTTCCCTGGGGGACGGGGGGACGAACACTGAAGCTTTCTTT.

V and J are TRBV7-9 and TRBJ1-2; D is unclear. V gave up 0 bases and J gave up 8 bases, with 7 bases separating them. CDR3 length: 12 amino acids. CDR1 SEHNR and CDR2 FQNEAQ come from the germline V gene (reference sequence). The DNA for the CDR3 is TGTGCCAGCAGCTTAGCGCTCAGGGGCTACACCTTC. Encoded protein: CASSLALRGYTF.

This chain links TRBV29-1 with TRBJ2-1, with TRBD2 matching 7 bases. J gave up 10 bases and V 6 bases, and 18 bases lay outside the gene matches. The CDR3 spans 15 residues. The germline V gene encodes CDR1 SQVTM and CDR2 ANQGSEA. CDR3 loop: CSVPRERELDGEQFF. CDR3 coding DNA: TGCAGCGTCCCCCGCGAGCGGGAATTGGATGGCGAGCAGTTCTTC.

The chain uses TRBV7-2 and TRBJ2-3; 15 bases agree with TRBD2. The CDR3 contains 17 residues. Germline CDR1 is SGHTA and CDR2 is FQGNSA. Trimming removed 5 bases from V and 4 bases from J; junction bases left unmatched: 7. For the CDR3, the DNA is TGTGCCAGCAGCGTAAGGACTAGCGGGAGGGCCGCAGATACGCAGTATTTT. It encodes CASSVRTSGRAADTQYF.

The rearrangement joins TRBV7-9 to TRBJ2-2; 8 bases agree with TRBD2. After removal of 3 bases from V and 6 bases from J, the junction contained 6 bases not matched to a gene. This CDR3 spans 15 amino acids. In germline, CDR1 is SEHNR, CDR2 FQNEAQ (reference sequence). This CDR3 reads CASSFGLASAGELFF. The CDR3 DNA is TGTGCCAGCAGCTTCGGACTAGCATCGGCCGGGGAGCTGTTTTTT.

This clone was observed once. The gene calls are TRBV4-3 and TRBJ2-1, with 7 nucleotides matching TRBD2. Germline CDR1 reads LGHNA; CDR2 reads YSLEER. V shed 0 bases, J shed 6 bases, and the junction held 2 bases outside the gene matches. The CDR3 has 14 residues. The CDR3, as DNA: TGCGCCAGCAGCCAAGATAGGACTAGCAATGAGCAGTTCTTC. Translating gives CASSQDRTSNEQFF.

CDR3 amino acids: CASSRTGNTEAFF. CDR3 coding DNA: TGTGCCAGCAGCCGAACAGGGAACACTGAAGCTTTCTTT. The genes are TRBV6-5 and TRBJ1-1; D might be TRBD1 (5 bases). The CDR3 spans 13 residues. V was clipped by 6 bases and J by 1 base, with 9 bases between them. Germline assignment: CDR1 MNHEY and CDR2 SVGAGI.